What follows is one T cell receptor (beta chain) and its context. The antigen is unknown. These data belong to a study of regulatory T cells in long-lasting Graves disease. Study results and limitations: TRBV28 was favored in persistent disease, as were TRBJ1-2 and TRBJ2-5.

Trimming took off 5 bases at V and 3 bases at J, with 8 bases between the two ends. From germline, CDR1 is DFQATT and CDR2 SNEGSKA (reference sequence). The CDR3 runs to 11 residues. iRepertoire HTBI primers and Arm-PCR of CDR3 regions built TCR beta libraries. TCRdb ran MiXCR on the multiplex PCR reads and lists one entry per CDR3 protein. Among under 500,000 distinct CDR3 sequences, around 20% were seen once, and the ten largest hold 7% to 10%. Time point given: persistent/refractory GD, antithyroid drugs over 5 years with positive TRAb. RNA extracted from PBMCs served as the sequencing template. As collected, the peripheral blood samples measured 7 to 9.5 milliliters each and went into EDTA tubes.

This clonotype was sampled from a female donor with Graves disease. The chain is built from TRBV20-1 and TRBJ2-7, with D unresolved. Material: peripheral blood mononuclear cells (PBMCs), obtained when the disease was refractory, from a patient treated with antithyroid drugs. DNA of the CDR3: TGCAGTGCTCGCTCCGACTACGAGCAGTACTTC. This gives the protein CSARSDYEQYF.